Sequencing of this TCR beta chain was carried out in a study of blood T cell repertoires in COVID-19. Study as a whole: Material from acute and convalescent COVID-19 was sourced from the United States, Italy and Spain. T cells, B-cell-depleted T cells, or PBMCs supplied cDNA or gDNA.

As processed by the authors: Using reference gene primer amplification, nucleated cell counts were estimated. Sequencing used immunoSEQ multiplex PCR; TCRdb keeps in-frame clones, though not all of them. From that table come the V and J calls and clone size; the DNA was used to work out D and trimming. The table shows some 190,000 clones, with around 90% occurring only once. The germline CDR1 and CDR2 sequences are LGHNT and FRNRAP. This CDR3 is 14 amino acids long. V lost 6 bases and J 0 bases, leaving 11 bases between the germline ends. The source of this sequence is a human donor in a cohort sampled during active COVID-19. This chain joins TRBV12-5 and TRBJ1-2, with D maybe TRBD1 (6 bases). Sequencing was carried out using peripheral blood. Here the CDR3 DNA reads TGTGCTAGTGGGCAGGGGAACACTAACTATGGCTACACCTTC. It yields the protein CASGQGNTNYGYTF. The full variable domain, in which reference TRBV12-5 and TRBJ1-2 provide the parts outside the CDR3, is DARVTQTPRHKVTEMGQEVTMRCQPILGHNTVFWYRQTMMQGLELLAYFRNRAPLDDSGMPKDRFSAEMPDATLATLKIQPSEPRDSAVYFCASGQGNTNYGYTFGSGTRLTVV.